This T cell receptor (beta chain) stems from a study of human T cells and chemical hapten exposure. Study-wide points: In comparison with controls, expanded TCRs gave rise to a significantly larger number of large CDR3 similarity clusters.

TCRdb fed the RACE reads into MiXCR, producing one record per CDR3 protein. This table has around 360,000 distinct CDR3 sequences, about 6.3% appearing once. Time point given: patch test 2, 6 weeks after DPC sensitization. Treatment noted: therapeutic diphenylcyclopropenone sensitization with weekly scalp DPC. After removal of 3 bases from V and 3 bases from J, the junction contained 1 base not matched to a gene. The length of the CDR3 is 13 residues. This clonotype was counted between two and nine times. Its antigen remains unknown. The rearrangement uses TRBV12-3 or TRBV12-4 and TRBJ2-5; TRBD1 matches at 7 bases. Here the sequenced sample was whole blood, taken in connection with sensitization to the hapten diphenylcyclopropenone (DPC). The clonotype was recovered from a woman under 30 with alopecia areata. Some clones in this sample may be carry-over from other donors' samples. The chain's CDR3 is CASSFRGKETQYF. CDR3 DNA: TGTGCCAGCAGTTTCAGGGGGAAAGAGACCCAGTACTTC.